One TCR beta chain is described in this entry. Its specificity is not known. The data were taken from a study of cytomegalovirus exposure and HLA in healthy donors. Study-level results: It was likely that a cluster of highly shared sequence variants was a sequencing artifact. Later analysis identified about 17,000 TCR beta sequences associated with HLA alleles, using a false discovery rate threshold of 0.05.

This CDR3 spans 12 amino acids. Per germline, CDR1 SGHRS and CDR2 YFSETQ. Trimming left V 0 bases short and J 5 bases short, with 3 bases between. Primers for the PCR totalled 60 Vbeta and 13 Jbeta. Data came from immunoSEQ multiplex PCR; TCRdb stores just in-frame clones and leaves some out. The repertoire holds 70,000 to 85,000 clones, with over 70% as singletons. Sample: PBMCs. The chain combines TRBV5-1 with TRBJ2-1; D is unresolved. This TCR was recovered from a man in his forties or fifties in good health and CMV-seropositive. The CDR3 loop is CASSLANNEQFF. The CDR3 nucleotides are TGCGCCAGCAGCTTGGCCAACAATGAGCAGTTCTTC.